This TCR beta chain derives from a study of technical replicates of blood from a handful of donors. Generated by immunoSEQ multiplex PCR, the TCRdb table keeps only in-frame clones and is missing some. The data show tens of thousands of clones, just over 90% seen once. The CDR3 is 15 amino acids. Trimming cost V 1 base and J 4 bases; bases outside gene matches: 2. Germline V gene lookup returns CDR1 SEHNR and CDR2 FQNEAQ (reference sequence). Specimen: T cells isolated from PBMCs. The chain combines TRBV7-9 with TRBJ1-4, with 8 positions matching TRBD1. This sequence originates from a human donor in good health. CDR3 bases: TGTGCCAGCAGCTTAGGCGACAGGGGTAATGAAAAACTGTTTTTT. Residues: CASSLGDRGNEKLFF.